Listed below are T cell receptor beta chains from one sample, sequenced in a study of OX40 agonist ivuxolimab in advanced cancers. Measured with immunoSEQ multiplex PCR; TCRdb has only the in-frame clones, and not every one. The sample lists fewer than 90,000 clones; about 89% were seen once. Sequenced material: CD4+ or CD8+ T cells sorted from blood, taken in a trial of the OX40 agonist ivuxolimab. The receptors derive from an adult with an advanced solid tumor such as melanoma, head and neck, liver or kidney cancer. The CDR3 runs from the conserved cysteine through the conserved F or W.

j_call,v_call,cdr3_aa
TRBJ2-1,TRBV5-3,CARSSGTSGLLGSYNEQFF
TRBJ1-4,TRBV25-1,CASSEWTTNEKLFF
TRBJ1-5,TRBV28,CASSLQGRSNQPQHF
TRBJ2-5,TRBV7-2,CASSARQGYQETQYF
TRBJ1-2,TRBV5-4,CASSLASSPYGYTF
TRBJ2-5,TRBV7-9,CASSLGQEETQYF
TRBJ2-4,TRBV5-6,CASSFRSGGDIQYF
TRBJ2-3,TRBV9,CASSVGVSSTDTQYF
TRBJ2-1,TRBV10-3,CAIRGVGDSHSREQFF
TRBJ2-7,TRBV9,CASSFRQGGEQYF
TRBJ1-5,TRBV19,CASSNQASSNQPQHF
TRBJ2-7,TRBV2,CASSEDQLGYSEQYF
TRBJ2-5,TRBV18,CASSPVEGETQYF
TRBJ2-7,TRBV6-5,CASSYGTRYEQYF
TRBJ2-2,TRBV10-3,CAISTRLDTGELFF
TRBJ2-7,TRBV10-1,CASRRTTGIIYEQYF
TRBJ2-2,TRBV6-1,CASRTLSNTGELFF
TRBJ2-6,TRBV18,CASSPGTGDAGANVLTF
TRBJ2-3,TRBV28,CASSLLGLAGSTDTQYF
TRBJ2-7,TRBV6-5,CASSPGTKYEQYF
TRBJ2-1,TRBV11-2,CASSKRGSRGHNEQFF
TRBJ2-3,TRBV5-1,CASSPMTTGSTDTQYF
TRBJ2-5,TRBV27,CASRGAHLKRETQYF
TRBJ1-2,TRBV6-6,CASSYRARDGYTF
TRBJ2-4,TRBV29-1,CSVAGSPKNIQYF
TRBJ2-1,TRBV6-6,CASSYSESNEQFF
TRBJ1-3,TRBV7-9,CASSLALGGGNTIYF
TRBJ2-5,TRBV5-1,CASSLRQGYQETQYF
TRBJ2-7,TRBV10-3,CAIRASGTTEYEQYF
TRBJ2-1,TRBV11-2,CASSPGGRDRAPHNEQFF
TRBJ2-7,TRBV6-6,CASSDRFEQYF
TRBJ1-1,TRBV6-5,CASRGVLNTEAFF
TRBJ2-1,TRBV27,CASSLSAVGEQFF
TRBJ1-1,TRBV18,CASSGTGGARGTEAFF
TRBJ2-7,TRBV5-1,CASSLEAGKNYEQYF
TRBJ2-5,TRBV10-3,CAISQGARETQYF
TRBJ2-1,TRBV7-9,CASSLLVAGGGEQFF
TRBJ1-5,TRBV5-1,CASSVHRSLYSNQPQHF
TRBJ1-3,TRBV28,CASSLVGISGNTIYF
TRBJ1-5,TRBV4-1,CASSGATATNQPQHF
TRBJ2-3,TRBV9,CASSSQAGVSTDTQYF
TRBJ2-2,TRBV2,CASRLAGGAGELFF
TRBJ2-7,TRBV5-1,CASSATGTYEQYF
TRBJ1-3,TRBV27,CASSLTGTGNTIYF
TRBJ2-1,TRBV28,CASSPTPHSGDEQFF
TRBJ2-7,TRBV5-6,CATPYEQYF
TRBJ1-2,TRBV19,CASSIHGADSGGYTF
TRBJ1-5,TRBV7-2,CASSLGFGIYSNQPQHF
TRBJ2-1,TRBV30,CAWSTGVSYNEQFF
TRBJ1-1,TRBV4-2,CASSQNTGLDTEAFF
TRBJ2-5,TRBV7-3,CASSSGGGETQYF
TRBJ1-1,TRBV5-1,CASSLRTGSTEAFF
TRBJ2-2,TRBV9,CASSMQGTGELFF
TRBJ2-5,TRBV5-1,CASSLVGQGASETQYF
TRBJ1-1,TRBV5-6,CASSWAGGEIAEAFF
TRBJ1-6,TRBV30,CAWTEGQAGSPLHF
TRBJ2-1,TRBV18,CASSPPFQREIYGNEQFF